Sequencing of this T cell receptor beta chain was carried out in a study of blood T cell repertoires in COVID-19. For the study at large: Whether acute or convalescent, the COVID-19 samples came from the United States, Italy and Spain. From T cells, B-cell-depleted T cells, or PBMCs came the material, which was cDNA or gDNA.

V lost 3 bases, J lost 0 bases, and 11 bases lay in between. This CDR3 region has 16 residues. Germline V lookup: CDR1 KGHDR, CDR2 SFDVKD. Authors' processing steps: Reference gene primer amplification in the assay estimated nucleated cell counts. The table came from immunoSEQ multiplex PCR; TCRdb's copy has only in-frame clones and leaves some out. The D gene and trimming were derived from the DNA, and the V and J assignments and clone size from that table. The data hold about 25,000 clones, with around 86% observed a single time. Sequenced material: peripheral blood. The chain recombines TRBV24-1 with TRBJ2-1; TRBD1 might be the D (6 bases). This clonotype was obtained from a man between 45 and 60 years old with active COVID-19. Here the CDR3 reads CATSDRTGSSYNEQFF. The CDR3 nucleotides are TGTGCCACCAGTGATCGTACAGGGAGCTCCTACAATGAGCAGTTCTTC.